This T cell receptor beta chain was sequenced for a study of T cell clones after liver transplantation. Study results and limitations: A significant post-transplant drop in circulating graft-donor-reactive CD4 TCRbeta sequences occurred in most of the 8 subjects.

The protocol was immunoSEQ multiplex PCR, while the TCRdb copy is restricted to in-frame clones and leaves out a portion. The sample yields roughly 57,000 clones, over 70% seen once. The sample holds a few counts of this clone. Its antigen is unidentified. The CDR3 is made up of 13 amino acids. The ends were cut back, 5 bases at V and 3 bases at J, with 10 bases in the middle. The V gene's germline CDR1 is SGHTA and CDR2 FQGTGA. This chain uses TRBV7-3 with TRBJ1-1; D unresolved. The TCR comes from a human donor who received a liver transplant. Material: CD4+ T cells from blood, obtained before liver transplant. The CDR3 sequence: CASSRNFDTEAFF. In DNA, the CDR3 is TGTGCCAGCAGCCGAAACTTCGACACTGAAGCTTTCTTT.